These T cell receptor beta chains were read from a single sample in a study of blood T cell repertoires in COVID-19. Profiled with immunoSEQ multiplex PCR; TCRdb holds only in-frame clones, not every one. The sample has approximately 97,000 clones, 84% seen once. Sequenced input: peripheral blood. These receptors originate from a human donor in a cohort sampled during active COVID-19. Both conserved end residues are part of each CDR3. A D gene is named only where the DNA matches it firmly. Expanded clones get a size class; other rows say once, few or many, or leave the size out.

J	D	V	size	CDR3	DNA
TRBJ2-3	.	TRBV18	.	CASSPPRAGTSTDTQYF	TGTGCCAGCTCACCACCGAGGGCAGGGACTAGCACAGATACGCAGTATTTT
TRBJ1-6	.	TRBV6-5	.	CASSYQGMSPLHF	TGTGCCAGCAGTTACCAGGGGATGTCACCCCTCCACTTT
TRBJ1-4	TRBD1	TRBV28	.	CASSWPTGVREKLFF	TGTGCCAGCAGCTGGCCTACAGGGGTACGGGAAAAACTGTTTTTT
TRBJ2-5	TRBD1	TRBV7-9	.	CASSRPGTGRETQYF	TGTGCCAGCAGCCGGCCCGGGACAGGGAGAGAGACCCAGTACTTC
TRBJ1-2	TRBD1	TRBV28	.	CASKGQDRTALINYGYTF	TGTGCCAGCAAGGGACAGGACAGGACGGCCCTCATTAACTATGGCTACACCTTC
TRBJ1-4	TRBD1	TRBV5-4	.	CASSFQQGGNEKLFF	TGTGCCAGCAGCTTCCAACAGGGGGGCAATGAAAAACTGTTTTTT
TRBJ2-1	.	TRBV19	.	CASSSGAYYNEQFF	TGTGCCAGTAGTAGCGGGGCTTATTACAATGAGCAGTTCTTC
TRBJ1-1	.	TRBV6-5	.	CASSYALGPRSTEAFF	TGTGCCAGCAGTTACGCCCTTGGCCCTCGGAGCACTGAAGCTTTCTTT
TRBJ1-1	TRBD1	TRBV6-5	.	CASSYVGQGDTEAFF	TGTGCCAGCAGTTATGTAGGGCAGGGGGACACTGAAGCTTTCTTT
TRBJ1-1	.	TRBV30	.	CAWSPGITEAFF	TGTGCCTGGAGTCCCGGGATCACTGAAGCTTTCTTT
TRBJ2-5	.	TRBV29-1	.	CSVSRWEETQYF	TGCAGCGTCTCCAGGTGGGAAGAGACCCAGTACTTC
TRBJ2-7	.	TRBV6-5	once	CASSQTGREQYF	TGTGCCAGCAGCCAGACAGGGAGGGAGCAGTACTTC
TRBJ1-1	TRBD1	TRBV5-1	.	CASSLTGGDTEAFF	TGCGCCAGCAGCCTGACAGGGGGGGACACTGAAGCTTTCTTT
TRBJ2-3	TRBD2	TRBV7-9	.	CASSPPLGGWALDTQYF	TGTGCCAGCAGCCCCCCGCTGGGGGGGTGGGCTCTTGATACGCAGTATTTT
TRBJ1-6	.	TRBV15	once	CATSRDSRASPLHF	TGTGCCACCAGCAGGGACAGTAGAGCGTCACCCCTCCACTTT
TRBJ2-7	.	TRBV3-1/TRBV3-2	.	CASGETGQPGEQYF	TGTGCCAGCGGGGAGACAGGTCAGCCGGGGGAGCAGTACTTC
TRBJ2-2	TRBD1	TRBV6-5	.	CASTGQGPPGELFF	TGTGCCAGCACTGGACAGGGGCCCCCCGGGGAGCTGTTTTTT
TRBJ1-1	.	TRBV20-1	many	CSASMRELWTEAFF	TGCAGTGCTAGTATGAGGGAGCTATGGACTGAAGCTTTCTTT
TRBJ1-1	.	TRBV6-1	once	CASSENRAYTEAFF	TGTGCCAGCAGTGAAAACAGGGCATACACTGAAGCTTTCTTT
TRBJ1-2	.	TRBV19	.	CASSIRWGRRKWSDYGYTF	TGTGCCAGTAGTATAAGATGGGGGCGCCGGAAATGGTCCGATTATGGCTACACCTTC
TRBJ2-1	.	TRBV5-6	.	CASSLVRHNEQFF	TGTGCCAGCAGCTTGGTCCGTCACAATGAGCAGTTCTTC
TRBJ1-4	.	TRBV5-1	.	CASSLGGFKEKLFF	TGCGCCAGCAGCTTGGGAGGGTTTAAGGAAAAACTGTTTTTT